Each of the 27 T cell receptor beta chains below was sequenced from the same sample in a study of cytomegalovirus exposure and HLA in healthy donors. The primer mix had 60 Vbeta and 13 Jbeta primers. Using immunoSEQ multiplex PCR, the repertoire was profiled, and TCRdb retains in-frame clones only, with some absent. The sample holds around 220,000 clones, roughly 80% seen once. The sequenced sample was PBMCs. The receptors originated from a girl aged 2 to 10 in good health and CMV-seronegative.

The rearrangement uses TRBV6-6 and TRBJ1-2; D is perhaps TRBD1 (6 bases). V dropped 5 bases and J dropped 4 bases, with 14 bases sitting between them. CDR1 MNHNY and CDR2 SVGAGI come from the germline V gene (reference sequence). CDR3 length: 14 amino acids. Written as DNA, the CDR3 is TGTGCCAGCAGTCCCAGACAGGAACGCTATGGCTACACCTTC. Its translation: CASSPRQERYGYTF.

The chain links TRBV11-1 to TRBJ1-1; possibly TRBD1 for D (5 bases). V was shortened by 4 bases and J by 0 bases, with 15 bases between the two germline ends. CDR1 is SGHAT, CDR2 FQDESV, per germline (reference sequence). This CDR3 has 16 amino acids. The CDR3 sequence is CASSSRDRGMNTEAFF. CDR3 sequence (DNA): TGTGCCAGCAGCTCCCGGGACCGCGGGATGAACACTGAAGCTTTCTTT.

This chain links TRBV4-2 with TRBJ2-1, with 7 bases identical to TRBD1. J was trimmed by 2 bases and V by 1 base; bases with no gene match: 5. The germline V gene encodes CDR1 LGHNA and CDR2 YNFKEQ. The length of the CDR3 is 16 residues. The CDR3 is CASSQVDRDTYNEQFF. DNA for the CDR3: TGTGCCAGCAGCCAAGTCGACAGGGATACCTACAATGAGCAGTTCTTC.

V gene TRBV2 combines with J gene TRBJ2-5; 8 bases map to TRBD2. The trim removed 0 bases at V and 3 bases at J, leaving 6 bases unmatched. Germline CDR1 and CDR2: SNHLY and FYNNEI. The CDR3 sequence is 16 residues long. The CDR3 region has the DNA TGTGCCAGCAGTGAAGCGTTGGGTAGCGGGAAAGAGACCCAGTACTTC. Residues: CASSEALGSGKETQYF.

V gene TRBV5-1 combines with J gene TRBJ2-2; 7 bases match TRBD1. Germline V CDR1 and CDR2: SGHRS, YFSETQ. V dropped 2 bases and J dropped 6; count of bases not matched to a gene: 4. This CDR3 spans 14 amino acids. CDR3 region: CASSFDRVAGELFF. The CDR3 DNA sequence: TGCGCCAGCAGCTTCGACAGGGTGGCCGGGGAGCTGTTTTTT. The full variable domain, rest sourced from reference TRBV5-1 and TRBJ2-2, is KAGVTQTPRYLIKTRGQQVTLSCSPISGHRSVSWYQQTPGQGLQFLFEYFSETQRNKGNFPGRFSGRQFSNSRSEMNVSTLELGDSALYLCASSFDRVAGELFFGEGSRLTVL.

The DNA of the CDR3 is TGTGCCAGCAGCGTCTTGTTTTCGCTACAGGAGAGCACCGGGGAGCTGTTTTTT. Translated: CASSVLFSLQESTGELFF. J is TRBJ2-2 and V is TRBV9; tentatively, D is TRBD1 (5 bases). V shed 2 bases and J shed 4 bases, with 21 bases lying between them. The germline gives CDR1 SGDLS, CDR2 YYNGEE. The CDR3 has 18 residues.

This chain uses TRBV11-3 with TRBJ2-7, with D perhaps TRBD2 (6 bases). The CDR3 has 15 residues. V lost 4 bases to trimming and J lost 2 bases, with 15 bases between them. CDR1 and CDR2 from the germline V gene are SGHNT and YENEEA. The CDR3: CASSWRIGTPYEQYF. The CDR3 DNA follows: TGTGCCAGCAGCTGGAGGATCGGGACTCCCTACGAGCAGTACTTC.

The rearrangement joins TRBV29-1 to TRBJ2-5, with TRBD1 identical over 7 bases. The V gene's germline CDR1 is SQVTM and CDR2 ANQGSEA. The CDR3 contains 15 residues. V lost 3 bases and J lost 2; bases outside the gene matches: 9. CDR3: CSVDPRDSIQETQYF. CDR3 sequence (DNA): TGCAGCGTTGACCCACGGGACAGTATACAAGAGACCCAGTACTTC.

J is TRBJ2-5 and V is TRBV27, with D possibly TRBD2 on 6 matching bases. The CDR3 has 15 amino acids. Germline V CDR1 and CDR2: MNHEY, SMNVEV (reference sequence). V shed 6 bases and J shed 5 bases, with 19 bases lying between them. The CDR3 DNA reads TGTGCCAGCAGAACGCTAGCGCCGACTGGGGAGACCCAGTACTTC. It translates to CASRTLAPTGETQYF.

The chain has TRBV11-2 and TRBJ1-2; D is possibly TRBD1 (5 bases). Between the trimmed V and J ends, which lost 1 base and 7 bases, there was a span of 10 bases. Germline V gives CDR1 SGHAT, CDR2 FQNNGV. The CDR3 extends over 13 amino acids. The chain's CDR3 is CASSLVQGSGYTF. The CDR3 DNA sequence: TGTGCCAGCAGCTTAGTTCAGGGAAGTGGCTACACCTTC.

This clone appeared a few times. V gene TRBV27 combines with J gene TRBJ2-5, with TRBD2 as a possible D gene (5 bases). The ends were cut back, 5 bases at V and 2 bases at J, with 12 bases in the middle. The CDR3 length is 14 residues. Germline V gives CDR1 MNHEY, CDR2 SMNVEV (reference sequence). This chain's CDR3 is CASSPIVAQETQYF. The CDR3 DNA follows: TGTGCCAGCAGTCCGATAGTAGCGCAAGAGACCCAGTACTTC.

The V gene is TRBV7-2, the J gene TRBJ2-1; 8 nucleotides agree with TRBD2. Germline values: CDR1 SGHTA, CDR2 FQGNSA. With 1 base clipped from V and 2 bases from J, the junction kept 13 bases outside the gene matches. The CDR3 has 19 residues. CDR3 in amino acids: CASSLERLARTLAYNEQFF. DNA of the CDR3: TGTGCCAGCAGCTTAGAACGACTAGCGCGCACCCTTGCCTACAATGAGCAGTTCTTC.

The V and J genes are TRBV29-1 and TRBJ1-2, with 11 bases that match TRBD1. The CDR3 extends over 13 amino acids. V lost 4 bases and J lost 8; bases outside the gene matches: 6. Per the germline V gene, CDR1 is SQVTM and CDR2 is ANQGSEA. The DNA of the CDR3 is TGCAGCGTTGTCGGACAGGGGGCAGAAGGCTACACCTTC. This codes for CSVVGQGAEGYTF. Filled out from reference TRBV29-1 and TRBJ1-2, the complete variable domain reads SAVISQKPSRDICQRGTSLTIQCQVDSQVTMMFWYRQQPGQSLTLIATANQGSEATYESGFVIDKFPISRPNLTFSTLTVSNMSPEDSSIYLCSVVGQGAEGYTFGSGTRLTVV.

The chain uses TRBV29-1 and TRBJ2-2; 7 nucleotides agree with TRBD1. CDR3 size: 13 residues. The germline V gene has CDR1 SQVTM and CDR2 ANQGSEA. V trimming: 7 bases; J trimming: 3 bases; junction bases outside the gene matches: 5. CDR3 bases: TGCAGCGCGGGACAGATTGACACCGGGGAGCTGTTTTTT. Translating it yields CSAGQIDTGELFF.

The chain employs TRBV13 and TRBJ2-7; 7 nucleotides line up with TRBD1. Germline V gene sequence: CDR1 PRHDT, CDR2 FYEKMQ (reference sequence). This CDR3 has 16 residues. V shed 3 bases, J shed 7 bases, and the junction held 15 bases outside the gene matches. The CDR3 bases are TGTGCCAGCAGCTTTAGGGGTGGCAGGGGGTCGTGGGAGCAGTACTTC. Protein product: CASSFRGGRGSWEQYF. The complete variable domain, with remaining parts taken from reference TRBV13 and TRBJ2-7, reads AAGVIQSPRHLIKEKRETATLKCYPIPRHDTVYWYQQGPGQDPQFLISFYEKMQSDKGSIPDRFSAQQFSDYHSELNMSSLELGDSALYFCASSFRGGRGSWEQYFGPGTRLTVT.

The chain combines TRBV20-1 with TRBJ2-5; D not certain. The closer fit of TRBJ2-7 to the DNA end suggests the J call may be wrong. This CDR3 spans 11 amino acids. In germline, CDR1 is DFQATT, CDR2 SNEGSKA (reference sequence). CDR3 bases: TGCAGTGCTAGAGCCTCCTACGAGCAGTACTTC. Translated, it gives CSARASYEQYF.

This chain uses TRBV5-1 with TRBJ1-4; 9 nucleotides match TRBD1. The CDR3 runs to 16 residues. The germline V gene encodes CDR1 SGHRS and CDR2 YFSETQ. V shed 4 bases, J shed 0 bases, and the junction held 4 bases outside the gene matches. CDR3: CASSVDRGATNEKLFF. The CDR3 DNA reads as TGCGCCAGCAGCGTGGACAGGGGTGCAACTAATGAAAAACTGTTTTTT.

V is TRBV9 and J is TRBJ1-6; maybe TRBD1 (5 bases). The V gene's germline CDR1 is SGDLS and CDR2 YYNGEE. Trimming shortened V by 4 bases and J by 0 bases, and 26 bases separated the two germline ends. This CDR3 spans 21 amino acids. CDR3 in amino acids: CASSPEAGDPEWSSYNSPLHF. CDR3 coding DNA: TGTGCCAGCAGCCCAGAGGCGGGGGATCCCGAGTGGAGCTCCTATAATTCACCCCTCCACTTT.

The V and J genes are TRBV6-6 and TRBJ1-1, with unresolved D. Germline V lookup: CDR1 MNHNY, CDR2 SVGAGI (reference sequence). The V and J ends lost 5 bases and 3 bases respectively, with 19 bases between them. CDR3 length: 16 residues. The CDR3 DNA is TGTGCCAGCAGTCCCCGGGAAGTCAGTAGGGACACTGAAGCTTTCTTT. Translation: CASSPREVSRDTEAFF.

The rearrangement links TRBV21-1 to TRBJ1-2. TRBV21-1 is a recognized pseudogene. The CDR3 length is 14 residues. The CDR3 sequence is CASGLEYRAYGYTF. Here the CDR3 DNA reads TGTGCCAGCGGACTAGAATACAGGGCCTATGGCTACACCTTC.

This clone was seen a few times. The V gene is TRBV4-1, the J gene TRBJ2-3; D possibly corresponds to TRBD1 (6 bases). Trimming pared 6 bases from V and 2 bases from J, leaving 21 bases between. Germline loops: CDR1 MGHRA, CDR2 YSYEKL. The CDR3 has 17 residues. The CDR3 sequence is CASRSEQGLAYTDTQYF. CDR3 nucleotide sequence: TGCGCCAGCAGGTCAGAACAGGGTCTAGCTTACACAGATACGCAGTATTTT.

J is TRBJ1-2 and V is TRBV7-8; D is unresolved. This CDR3 is built from 17 residues. Germline loops: CDR1 SGHVS, CDR2 FQNEAQ. Trimming removed 1 base from V and 0 bases from J, with 15 bases in between. The CDR3 region is CASSLEESARPNYGYTF. The CDR3 DNA follows: TGTGCCAGCAGCTTAGAGGAGTCCGCCCGACCTAACTATGGCTACACCTTC.

About this clone: The sample holds other DNA sequences that translate to the same CDR3. This CDR3 reads CASEQGPRTDTQYF. In DNA, the CDR3 is TGCGCCAGTGAGCAGGGCCCCCGCACAGATACGCAGTATTTT. This chain connects TRBV5-1 to TRBJ2-3, with D perhaps matching TRBD1 (5 bases). The CDR3 has 14 residues. Trimming took off 8 bases at V and 1 base at J, with 14 bases between the two ends. The V gene's germline CDR1 is SGHRS and CDR2 YFSETQ.

The sample holds one count of this clone. The chain is built from TRBV9 and TRBJ1-1, with a possible D match to TRBD1 (6 bases). The CDR3 length is 16 residues. Looked up from germline, CDR1 is SGDLS and CDR2 is YYNGEE. Trimming removed 4 bases at V and 1 base at J, with 17 bases between. CDR3 nucleotides: TGTGCCAGCAGCAGGGGGGGAGGGATTACGAACACTGAAGCTTTCTTT. Residues: CASSRGGGITNTEAFF.

The chain employs TRBV7-9 and TRBJ2-5; the D gene is possibly TRBD1 (6 bases). V gave up 0 bases and J gave up 2 bases, with 10 bases separating them. The germline gives CDR1 SEHNR, CDR2 FQNEAQ (reference sequence). The CDR3 sequence is 15 residues long. CDR3 nucleotide sequence: TGTGCCAGCAGCTTAGCGACGACAGGACAAGAGACCCAGTACTTC. Residues: CASSLATTGQETQYF.

A word on this clone: In the same sample, other DNA sequences code for this CDR3. CDR3 DNA: TGTGCCAGCAGCTTGGAGGGGGCTGGCTACACCTTC. Translated, it gives CASSLEGAGYTF. V is TRBV5-4 and J is TRBJ1-2; 7 nucleotides align to TRBD1. Trimming removed 0 bases from V and 7 bases from J; junction bases left unmatched: 0. The germline gives CDR1 SGHNT, CDR2 YYREEE (reference sequence). The CDR3 totals 12 residues.

The chain is built from TRBV19 and TRBJ1-5; possible D gene TRBD1, 6 bases. Germline V CDR1 and CDR2: LNHDA, SQIVND (reference sequence). This CDR3 comprises 15 residues. V lost 1 base and J 5 bases, leaving 12 bases between the germline ends. The DNA of the CDR3 is TGTGCCAGTAGTATAGGAGGGGACATCTATCAGCCCCAGCATTTT. Amino acid sequence: CASSIGGDIYQPQHF.